Following are 10 T cell receptor delta chains from one sample sequenced in a study of gamma-delta T cells after stem cell transplantation. With CATT, TCRdb re-called clones from the RT-PCR reads. The sample lists 1,500 to 2,000 delta-chain clones; 22% were seen once. The sequencing sample was made of gamma-delta T cells. The receptors were sampled from a human donor. It is not recorded whose cells these are; they may come from a transplant donor.

The sample holds a few counts of this clone. With a much larger clone just one base away, this may be a read error. The V gene is TRDV2, the J gene TRDJ1, with TRDD3 matching 13 bases. The germline V gene encodes CDR1 GEAIGNYY and CDR2 EKD. This CDR3 spans 18 amino acids. J gave up 0 bases and V 3 bases, and 9 bases lay outside the gene matches. As DNA, the CDR3 is TGTGCCTGTGACTTCCCTACTGGGGGATACGCGGACACCGATAAACTCATCTTT. This codes for CACDFPTGGYADTDKLIF.

Concerning this clone: This likely stems from a read error, as it lies one base from a far larger clone. This same CDR3 is encoded by further DNA sequences in the sample. This sequence joins TRDV1 and TRDJ1; a possible D gene is TRDD2 (5 bases). Germline V gene lookup returns CDR1 TSWWSYY and CDR2 QGS. Trimming shortened V by 0 bases and J by 0 bases, and 17 bases separated the two germline ends. CDR3 length: 18 amino acids. Here the CDR3 reads CALGELIPTDSYTDKLIF. The CDR3 DNA sequence: TGTGCTCTTGGGGAACTAATCCCTACGGATTCGTACACCGATAAACTCATCTTT.

To note about this clone: TCRdb lists the protein of a much larger clone for this DNA, which differs at residue 11, so this is likely a read error; the protein given here is translated from the DNA itself. V and J are TRDV3 and TRDJ1; perhaps TRDD3 as D (6 bases). The CDR3 runs 14 residues. CDR1 and CDR2 (germline): TVYSNPD, GDNSRS (reference sequence). CDR3 in amino acids: CALCTEGETDRLIF. The CDR3 nucleotides are TGTGCCTTATGTACGGAGGGGGAGACCGATAGACTCATCTTT.

By sample share, this clone is medium-sized (0.01 to 0.1%). The rearrangement uses TRDV2 and TRDJ3, with D possibly matching TRDD3 (6 bases). The CDR3 consists of 18 residues. V lost 0 bases and J lost 2, with 13 bases in between. From germline, CDR1 is GEAIGNYY and CDR2 EKD. The CDR3 sequence is CACDTAGGTTWDTRQMFF. The DNA of the CDR3 is TGTGCCTGTGACACCGCCGGGGGAACTACCTGGGACACCCGACAGATGTTTTTC.

In its sample, this clone ranks as large. This rearrangement joins TRDV2 to TRDJ1, with 9 bases matching TRDD3. Germline V CDR1 and CDR2: GEAIGNYY, EKD. V was pared by 0 bases and J by 0 bases, with 13 bases of the junction left unmatched. This CDR3 has 19 residues. The CDR3, as DNA: TGTGCCTGTGACACCCTTACTGGGGGACGCCACCGGTACACCGATAAACTCATCTTT. Translation gives CACDTLTGGRHRYTDKLIF.

In this sample, this clone is medium-sized (0.01 to 0.1%). The sample has other DNA sequences that encode this CDR3 too. The V call is TRDV2, the J call TRDJ1; D might be TRDD3 (5 bases). Per the germline V gene, CDR1 is GEAIGNYY and CDR2 is EKD. Trimming cost V 1 base and J 0 bases, with 11 bases left between them. The CDR3 is 15 amino acids. CDR3 nucleotides: TGTGCCTGTGACACTCTGGGCGCGTACACCGATAAACTCATCTTT. The encoded protein is CACDTLGAYTDKLIF.

This clone counts as medium-sized. The chain couples TRDV2 to TRDJ1; tentatively, D is TRDD2 (6 bases). Per germline, CDR1 GEAIGNYY and CDR2 EKD. This CDR3 spans 16 amino acids. The V end lost 4 bases, the J end lost 1 base, and 18 bases lay between the germline ends. The CDR3 sequence: CACDSVLPIATDKLIF. The CDR3 region has the DNA TGTGCCTGTGATTCAGTCCTTCCCATAGCCACCGATAAACTCATCTTT.

This clone rates as medium-sized (0.01 to 0.1%). V gene TRDV2 combines with J gene TRDJ1; TRDD3 agrees at 7 bases. With 0 bases clipped from V and 2 bases from J, the junction kept 11 bases outside the gene matches. The CDR3 totals 17 residues. The germline gives CDR1 GEAIGNYY, CDR2 EKD. The CDR3 spells CACDTVLGIGLTDKLIF. DNA for the CDR3: TGTGCCTGTGACACCGTACTGGGGATTGGGCTGACCGATAAACTCATCTTT.

This clone was found a few times. The chain employs TRDV1 and TRDJ1; possible D gene TRDD3, 6 bases. Trimming pared 0 bases from V and 2 bases from J, leaving 22 bases between. This CDR3 is built from 19 residues. Germline CDR1 TSWWSYY, CDR2 QGS. The CDR3 region has the DNA TGTGCTCTTGGGGAACTTTCGGTCCGAACTGGGTCGAAGACCGATAAACTCATCTTT. Residues: CALGELSVRTGSKTDKLIF.

Sample share makes this clone large. The sample contains more than one DNA sequence encoding this CDR3. The chain is built from TRDV2 and TRDJ1; 9 bases agree with TRDD3. V gave up 3 bases and J gave up 8 bases; unmatched junction bases: 9. Germline loops: CDR1 GEAIGNYY, CDR2 EKD. CDR3 length: 14 residues. The CDR3 reads CACDLLTGGEKLIF. For the CDR3, the DNA is TGTGCCTGTGACCTACTGACTGGGGGAGAAAAACTCATCTTT.